This is a list of T cell receptor beta chains from one sample in a study of T cell repertoires in cytomegalovirus infection. TCRdb re-analysed the reads in MiXCR, keeping a single row per CDR3 protein. Of about 310,000 distinct CDR3 sequences listed, approximately 10% are singletons. Sequenced input: PBMCs. These receptors all come from a human donor in good health (CMV status not recorded). Some clones in this sample may be carry-over from other donors' samples. The CDR3 runs from the conserved cysteine through the conserved F or W. The D gene is left open where the match is weak. Where a row states a size, it is once, few, many or the class of an expanded clone; other rows omit it.

d_gene: .
v_gene: TRBV15
abundance: many
j_gene: TRBJ1-6
CDR3nt: TGTGCCACCAGCAGAGTTGATTCACCCCTCCACTTT
CDR3aa: CATSRVDSPLHF

d_gene: TRBD1
v_gene: TRBV28
abundance: many
j_gene: TRBJ2-5
CDR3nt: TGTGCCAGCAGCCGACAGGGGGGGGGGACCCAGTACTTC
CDR3aa: CASSRQGGGTQYF

d_gene: TRBD1
v_gene: TRBV7-9
abundance: many
j_gene: TRBJ2-7
CDR3nt: TGTGCCAGCAGCCGTGGGACAGACGAGCAGTACTTC
CDR3aa: CASSRGTDEQYF

d_gene: .
v_gene: TRBV10-3
abundance: few
j_gene: TRBJ2-2
CDR3nt: TGTGCCATCAGTCGGCCGGGCGGGGCGGAGCTGTTTTTT
CDR3aa: CAISRPGGAELFF

d_gene: .
v_gene: TRBV3-1
abundance: .
j_gene: TRBJ2-2
CDR3nt: TGTGCCAGCAGCCAGTCCGGGAGCACCGGGGAGCTGTTTTTT
CDR3aa: CASSQSGSTGELFF

d_gene: .
v_gene: TRBV5-1
abundance: many
j_gene: TRBJ2-1
CDR3nt: TGCGCCAGCAGCTTGGGACAGGTACCCAATGAGCAGTTCTTC
CDR3aa: CASSLGQVPNEQFF

d_gene: .
v_gene: TRBV18
abundance: many
j_gene: TRBJ2-1
CDR3nt: TGTGCCAGCAGGGATCCGATGCCCCACAATGAGCAGTTCTTC
CDR3aa: CASRDPMPHNEQFF

d_gene: .
v_gene: TRBV4-2
abundance: many
j_gene: TRBJ2-3
CDR3nt: TGTGCCAGCAGCCCATCTGGAGGGGGGGCCGGCACAGATACGCAGTATTTT
CDR3aa: CASSPSGGGAGTDTQYF

d_gene: TRBD2
v_gene: TRBV5-1
abundance: many
j_gene: TRBJ2-5
CDR3nt: TGCGCCAGCAGGCCCTCGGGGGGGATGGAGACCCAGTACTTC
CDR3aa: CASRPSGGMETQYF

d_gene: .
v_gene: TRBV29-1
abundance: few
j_gene: TRBJ2-1
CDR3nt: TGCAGCGTCGCGTATGGGTCCTACAATGAGCAGTTCTTC
CDR3aa: CSVAYGSYNEQFF

d_gene: .
v_gene: TRBV20-1
abundance: many
j_gene: TRBJ2-1
CDR3nt: TGCAGTGCTACGCGAACGGGCAGCGGGCAGTTCTTC
CDR3aa: CSATRTGSGQFF

d_gene: .
v_gene: TRBV7-9
abundance: many
j_gene: TRBJ2-7
CDR3nt: TGTGCCAGCAGCCGGGACCTCCACGAGCAGTACTTC
CDR3aa: CASSRDLHEQYF

d_gene: .
v_gene: TRBV5-1
abundance: .
j_gene: TRBJ2-3
CDR3nt: TGCGCCAGCGGGCCTGCTATCACAGATACGCAGTATTTT
CDR3aa: CASGPAITDTQYF

d_gene: .
v_gene: TRBV10-3
abundance: many
j_gene: TRBJ2-6
CDR3nt: TGTGCCACCAGGGACCCGGGATCTGGGGCCAACGTCCTGACTTTC
CDR3aa: CATRDPGSGANVLTF

d_gene: TRBD1
v_gene: TRBV7-2
abundance: many
j_gene: TRBJ2-3
CDR3nt: TGTGCCAGCAGCCAGAGGACAGGGCCCCTCACAGATACGCAGTATTTT
CDR3aa: CASSQRTGPLTDTQYF

d_gene: TRBD2
v_gene: TRBV7-2
abundance: many
j_gene: TRBJ2-1
CDR3nt: TGTGCCAGCAGCCCTACCCATAGCGGGGGGAGAAATGAGCAGTTCTTC
CDR3aa: CASSPTHSGGRNEQFF

d_gene: .
v_gene: TRBV7-2
abundance: many
j_gene: TRBJ1-6
CDR3nt: TGTGCCAGCAACCATGCAGGGGTTACGAATTCACCCCTCCACTTT
CDR3aa: CASNHAGVTNSPLHF

d_gene: .
v_gene: TRBV29-1
abundance: many
j_gene: TRBJ1-3
CDR3nt: TGCAGCGTTGTTTCGGCAGGGAACGACACCATATATTTT
CDR3aa: CSVVSAGNDTIYF

d_gene: .
v_gene: TRBV7-9
abundance: many
j_gene: TRBJ1-6
CDR3nt: TGTGCCAGCAGCTCAGGGACCGCGGCGGGAAAGTCACCCCTCCACTTT
CDR3aa: CASSSGTAAGKSPLHF

d_gene: TRBD2
v_gene: TRBV24-1
abundance: few
j_gene: TRBJ2-1
CDR3nt: TGTGCCACCAGTGATTTGACACTAGCGGGCAATGAGCAGTTCTTC
CDR3aa: CATSDLTLAGNEQFF

d_gene: TRBD1
v_gene: TRBV28
abundance: .
j_gene: TRBJ2-1
CDR3nt: TGTGCCAGCAGTTTAATAAGACGGCAGGGGGCTGCCAATGAGCAGTTCTTC
CDR3aa: CASSLIRRQGAANEQFF

d_gene: TRBD1
v_gene: TRBV7-6
abundance: many
j_gene: TRBJ2-3
CDR3nt: TGTGCCAGCAGCTTTAGGGACAGCCACACAGATACGCAGTATTTT
CDR3aa: CASSFRDSHTDTQYF

d_gene: TRBD2
v_gene: TRBV5-5
abundance: many
j_gene: TRBJ2-5
CDR3nt: TGTGCCAGCAGCATCAGCGGGGGGGCAGGTTTCTGGGAGACCCAGTACTTC
CDR3aa: CASSISGGAGFWETQYF

d_gene: .
v_gene: TRBV5-5
abundance: many
j_gene: TRBJ1-5
CDR3nt: TGTGCCAGCAGCCGGGACGTCAATCAGCCCCAGCATTTT
CDR3aa: CASSRDVNQPQHF

d_gene: TRBD2
v_gene: TRBV12-3/TRBV12-4
abundance: many
j_gene: TRBJ2-1
CDR3nt: TGTGCCAGCAGTCCTGGACTAGCGGGGGGAGGGGATGAGCAGTTCTTC
CDR3aa: CASSPGLAGGGDEQFF

d_gene: .
v_gene: TRBV24-1
abundance: many
j_gene: TRBJ1-5
CDR3nt: TGTGCCACCGACAAGGGTATCATCAATCAGCCCCAGCATTTT
CDR3aa: CATDKGIINQPQHF

d_gene: TRBD2
v_gene: TRBV7-2
abundance: many
j_gene: TRBJ2-5
CDR3nt: TGTGCCAGCAGCTTAAGGGGACTAGCGGGGGGCCAAGGGAGGCAAGAGACCCAGTACTTC
CDR3aa: CASSLRGLAGGQGRQETQYF

d_gene: TRBD1
v_gene: TRBV7-2
abundance: many
j_gene: TRBJ1-2
CDR3nt: TGTGCCAGCAGCCTCCTGACATGGGACAGAGGCTACACCTTC
CDR3aa: CASSLLTWDRGYTF

d_gene: TRBD2
v_gene: TRBV10-3
abundance: .
j_gene: TRBJ2-1
CDR3nt: TGTGCCATCAGTGAGTCTCGTAGCGGGGGATACAATGAGCAGTTCTTC
CDR3aa: CAISESRSGGYNEQFF